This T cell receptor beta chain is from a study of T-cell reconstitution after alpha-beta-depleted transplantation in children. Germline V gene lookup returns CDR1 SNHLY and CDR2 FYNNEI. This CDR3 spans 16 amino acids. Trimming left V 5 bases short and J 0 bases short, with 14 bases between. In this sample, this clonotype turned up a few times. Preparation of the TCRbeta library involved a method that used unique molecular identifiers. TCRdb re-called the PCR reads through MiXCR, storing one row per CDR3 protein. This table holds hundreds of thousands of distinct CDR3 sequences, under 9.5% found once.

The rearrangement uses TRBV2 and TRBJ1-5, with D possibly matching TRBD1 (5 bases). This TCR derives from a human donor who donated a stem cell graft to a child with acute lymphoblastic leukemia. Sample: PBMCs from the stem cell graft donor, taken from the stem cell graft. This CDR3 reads CASSSQVAHSNQPQHF. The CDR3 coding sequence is TGTGCCAGCAGTTCACAGGTTGCCCATAGCAATCAGCCCCAGCATTTT. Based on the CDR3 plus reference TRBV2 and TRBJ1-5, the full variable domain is EPEVTQTPSHQVTQMGQEVILRCVPISNHLYFYWYRQILGQKVEFLVSFYNNEISEKSEIFDDQFSVERPDGSNFTLKIRSTKLEDSAMYFCASSSQVAHSNQPQHFGDGTRLSIL.